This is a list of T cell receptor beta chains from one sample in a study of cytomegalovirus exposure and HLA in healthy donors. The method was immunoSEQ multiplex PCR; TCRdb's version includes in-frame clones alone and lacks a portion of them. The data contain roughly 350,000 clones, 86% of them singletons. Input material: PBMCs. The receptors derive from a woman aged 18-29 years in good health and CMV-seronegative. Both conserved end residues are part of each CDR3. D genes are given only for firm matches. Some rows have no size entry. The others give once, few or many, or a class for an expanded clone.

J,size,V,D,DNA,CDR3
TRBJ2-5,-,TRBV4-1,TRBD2,TGCGCCAGCCTCTCCCTTGGACTAGCGGGAGGGTACCAAGAGACCCAGTACTTC,CASLSLGLAGGYQETQYF
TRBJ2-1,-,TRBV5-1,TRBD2,TGCGCCAGCAGCTGGGCGGGTCCGGGAGGGGTTTACAATGAGCAGTTCTTC,CASSWAGPGGVYNEQFF
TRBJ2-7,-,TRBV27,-,TGTGCCAGCAGTACCGGACTGTCTGGGGAGCAGTACTTC,CASSTGLSGEQYF
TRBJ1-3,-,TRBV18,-,TGTGCCAGCTCGCTCGAGGATACGGGAAACACCATATATTTT,CASSLEDTGNTIYF
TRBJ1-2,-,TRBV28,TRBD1,TGTGCCAGCAGTTTATTGACAGGGGAAGGTCTTGGTGGCTACACCTTC,CASSLLTGEGLGGYTF
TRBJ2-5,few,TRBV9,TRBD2,TGTGCCAGCAGCGTGTGGACGGGAGGGTTCCCAGAGACCCAGTACTTC,CASSVWTGGFPETQYF
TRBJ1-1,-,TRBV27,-,TGTGCCAGCAGCCCCTGGGGGCAGAACACTGAAGCTTTCTTT,CASSPWGQNTEAFF
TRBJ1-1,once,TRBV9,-,TGTGCCAGCAGCCCCGGCCCCCTCCCAGGGGCCAAGAACACTGAAGCTTTCTTT,CASSPGPLPGAKNTEAFF
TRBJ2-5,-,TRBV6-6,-,TGTGCCAGCAGCCCCCGGCTAGCAGAGGAGACCCAGTACTTC,CASSPRLAEETQYF
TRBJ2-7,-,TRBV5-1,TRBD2,TGCGCCAGCAGCGGTGCCGGGACTATGGGGCTCGAGCAGTACTTC,CASSGAGTMGLEQYF
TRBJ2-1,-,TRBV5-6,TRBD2,TGTGCCAGCAGCTTGGACTCGACTAGCCTATACAATGAGCAGTTCTTC,CASSLDSTSLYNEQFF
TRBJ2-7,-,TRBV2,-,TGTGCCAGCAGTCATGCCAGTTCCGCCTACGAGCAGTACTTC,CASSHASSAYEQYF
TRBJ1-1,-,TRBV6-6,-,TGTGCCAGCATTGGCAGGATGAACACTGAAGCTTTCTTT,CASIGRMNTEAFF
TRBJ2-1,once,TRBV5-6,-,TGTGCCAGCAGCTTGGTAGCGGACAATGAGCAGTTCTTC,CASSLVADNEQFF
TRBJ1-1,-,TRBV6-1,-,TGTGCCAGCAGTGAAGAAATGGTTCTACCAAGGAGGGCTTTCTTT,CASSEEMVLPRRAFF
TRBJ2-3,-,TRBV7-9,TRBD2,TGTGCCAGCAGCTTAGCGCGGGCGGGAGCGACTTGGAGCACAGATACGCAGTATTTT,CASSLARAGATWSTDTQYF
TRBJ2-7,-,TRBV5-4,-,TGTGCCAGCAGCTTGGACCCCCTAACCTCCTACGAGCAGTACTTC,CASSLDPLTSYEQYF
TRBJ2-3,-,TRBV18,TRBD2,TGTGCCAGCTCACAGGGACTAGCGGGAGCAGATACGCAGTATTTT,CASSQGLAGADTQYF
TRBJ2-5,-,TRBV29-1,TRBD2,TGCAGCGTCCGGGGGGGACAAGAGACCCAGTACTTC,CSVRGGQETQYF
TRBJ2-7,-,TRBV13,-,TGTGCCAGCAGCCCCCCATGGGGCGGAACCTTCTACGAGCAGTACTTC,CASSPPWGGTFYEQYF
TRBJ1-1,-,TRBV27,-,TGTGCCAGCAGTTTAAGCGGGGGGGTGGATTACACTGAAGCTTTCTTT,CASSLSGGVDYTEAFF
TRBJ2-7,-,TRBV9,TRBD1,TGTGCCAGCGGCTCCTCGGAACAGGGGTTTGGGTACGAGCAGTACTTC,CASGSSEQGFGYEQYF
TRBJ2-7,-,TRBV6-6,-,TGTGCCACCCGGCTAGTTGCCTACGAGCAGTACTTC,CATRLVAYEQYF
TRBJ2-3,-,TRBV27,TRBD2,TGTGCCAGCACAATAGCGGGACGGGATACGCAGTATTTT,CASTIAGRDTQYF
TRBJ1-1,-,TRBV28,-,TGTGCCAGCAGTTTATCCGGACAGTCTGAAGCTTTCTTT,CASSLSGQSEAFF
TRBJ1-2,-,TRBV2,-,TGTGCCAGCAGTGAAGGGAAAGGGACACTCTATGGCTACACCTTC,CASSEGKGTLYGYTF
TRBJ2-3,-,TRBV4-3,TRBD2,TGCGCCAGCAGCCAAGATCCCAAGGGGACTAGCGGGAGCACAGATACGCAGTATTTT,CASSQDPKGTSGSTDTQYF
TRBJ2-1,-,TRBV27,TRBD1,TGTGCCAGCAGCACCGGACAGGGAATCCCTTTTTCCTACAATGAGCAGTTCTTC,CASSTGQGIPFSYNEQFF
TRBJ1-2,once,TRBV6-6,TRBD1,TGTGCCAGCAGTTTCGATTCACAGGGGACGTATGGCTACACCTTC,CASSFDSQGTYGYTF
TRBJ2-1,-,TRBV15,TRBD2,TGTGCCACCAGCAGAGATGAGACTAGCGGGACCTACAATGAGCAGTTCTTC,CATSRDETSGTYNEQFF
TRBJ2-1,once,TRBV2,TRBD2,TGTGCCAGCAGTGAATCAAGCGGGAGGATTTCCTACAATGAGCAGTTCTTC,CASSESSGRISYNEQFF
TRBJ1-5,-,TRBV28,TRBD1,TGTGCCAGCAGCGCCCCGGGACAGGGCAATCAGCCCCAGCATTTT,CASSAPGQGNQPQHF
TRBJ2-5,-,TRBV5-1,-,TGCGCCAGCAGCTTGGGAGGTTCGGGGCAAGAGACCCAGTACTTC,CASSLGGSGQETQYF
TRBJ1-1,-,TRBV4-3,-,TGCGCCAGCAGCCAAGAAATAGCCGCGCCAGGGCTGATGAACACTGAAGCTTTCTTT,CASSQEIAAPGLMNTEAFF
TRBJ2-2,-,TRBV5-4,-,TGTGCCAGCAGCCTCGACACCGCGGGGCCCGGGGAGCTGTTTTTT,CASSLDTAGPGELFF
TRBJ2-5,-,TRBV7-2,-,TGTGCCAGCAGGCAAGAATTAGGCGGGCAAGAGACCCAGTACTTC,CASRQELGGQETQYF
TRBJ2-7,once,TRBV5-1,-,TGCGCCAGCAGCTCCAGCGACTACGAGCAGTACTTC,CASSSSDYEQYF
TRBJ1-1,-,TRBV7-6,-,TGTGCCAGCAGTTACACGGGGGATATGAACACTGAAGCTTTCTTT,CASSYTGDMNTEAFF
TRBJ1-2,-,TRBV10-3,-,TGTGCCATCAACGTTCCGGGGGAGGGTAACTATGGCTACACCTTC,CAINVPGEGNYGYTF
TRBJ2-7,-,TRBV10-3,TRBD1,TGTGCCATCAGTGAGGGACAGGGGACCCACGAGCAGTACTTC,CAISEGQGTHEQYF
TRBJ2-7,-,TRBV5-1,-,TGCGCCAGCAGCACTGGGACATTCACCGAGCAGTACTTC,CASSTGTFTEQYF
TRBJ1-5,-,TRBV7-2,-,TGTGCCAGCAGCTTAGCCGGGATCAATCAGCCCCAGCATTTT,CASSLAGINQPQHF
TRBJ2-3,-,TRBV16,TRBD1,TGTGCCAGCAGCCAACTCAGGGGGGATACGCAGTATTTT,CASSQLRGDTQYF
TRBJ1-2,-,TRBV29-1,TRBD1,TGCAGCGTTGAAGTGGAGGGGGCGGGCTATGGCTACACCTTC,CSVEVEGAGYGYTF
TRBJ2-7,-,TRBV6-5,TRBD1,TGTGCCAGCAGTTACACGGGACAGGGCGCGTACGAGCAGTACTTC,CASSYTGQGAYEQYF
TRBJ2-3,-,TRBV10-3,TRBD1,TGTGCCATCAGGTTTACAGGGGAACGAACAGATACGCAGTATTTT,CAIRFTGERTDTQYF
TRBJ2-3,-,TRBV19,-,TGTGCCAGTAGTCCTCAGGCCGGAGATACGCAGTATTTT,CASSPQAGDTQYF
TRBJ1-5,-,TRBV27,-,TGTGCCAGCAGCCCCTCCTCAGGTGATAGCAATCAGCCCCAGCATTTT,CASSPSSGDSNQPQHF
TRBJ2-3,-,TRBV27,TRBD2,TGTGCCAGCAGTTCCCCCCCTCGGGGGGTTCGCACAGATACGCAGTATTTT,CASSSPPRGVRTDTQYF